This T cell receptor (beta chain) was obtained from a study of read filtering for tumor transcriptome and immune sequencing. Germline CDR1 reads SGHAT; CDR2 reads FQNNGV. This CDR3 is 14 amino acids long. Unmatched junction bases numbered 5, after V lost 5 bases and J lost 2 bases. This clonotype occurred a few times. The library was built from roughly 400 ng RNA with molecular barcoded adaptors for alpha/delta and beta/gamma chains. TCRdb called the reads again in MiXCR, with one record for every CDR3 protein. The data contain approximately 58,000 distinct CDR3 sequences, roughly an eighth of them singletons.

Source material: a population of CD138-negative cells sorted from bone marrow. The clonotype comes from a donor aged 40 or older with multiple myeloma. This sequence joins TRBV11-2 and TRBJ2-5; 7 nucleotides line up with TRBD1. The CDR3 loop reads CASSRGQLQETQYF. The CDR3, as DNA: TGTGCCAGCAGCCGGGGACAGCTTCAAGAGACCCAGTACTTC.